The following is a TCR beta chain sequence with its context. This entry comes from a study of blood T cell repertoires in COVID-19. Study in general: Researchers got acute and convalescent COVID-19 samples from the United States, Italy and Spain. Nucleic acid was either cDNA or gDNA, and it came from T cells, B-cell-depleted T cells, or PBMCs.

In the authors' workflow: Amplifying reference gene primers gave estimates of nucleated cell counts. The assay was immunoSEQ multiplex PCR, and TCRdb's table has in-frame clones only and misses some. Clone size and V and J calls were adopted from that table, with D and trimming inferred from the DNA. The sample carries about 150,000 clones, 86% recorded once. Input material: peripheral blood. The sequence came from a woman between 65 and 79 years old with acute or convalescent COVID-19.

For the CDR3, the DNA is TGTGCCAGCAGTCACGGGACAGGGGATGAGCAGTTCTTC. Translated, it gives CASSHGTGDEQFF. This rearrangement joins TRBV6-5 to TRBJ2-1, with 10 bases that match TRBD1. Trimming cost V 5 bases and J 8 bases; bases outside gene matches: 3. The CDR3 totals 13 residues. CDR1 is MNHEY and CDR2 is SVGAGI in the germline V gene.